These T cell receptor beta chains were read from a single sample in a study of cytomegalovirus exposure and HLA in healthy donors. Sequencing used immunoSEQ multiplex PCR; TCRdb keeps in-frame clones, though not all of them. The sample shows fewer than 150,000 clones, around 73% of them seen only once. The sample was PBMCs. The origin of the receptors is a middle-aged man in good health and CMV-seronegative. Each CDR3 is given with its conserved first and last residue. D genes are given only for firm matches. Only some rows state a clone size, as once, few, many or a class for expanded clones.

J: TRBJ1-3; V: TRBV7-9; size: NA; D: NA; CDR3: CASSRRVGGGPSGNTIYF; DNA: TGTGCCAGCAGCCGGAGGGTCGGGGGGGGGCCATCTGGAAACACCATATATTTT
J: TRBJ2-2; V: TRBV19; size: NA; D: NA; CDR3: CASSILDPLAGELFF; DNA: TGTGCCAGTAGTATACTAGACCCTCTCGCCGGGGAGCTGTTTTTT
J: TRBJ1-2; V: TRBV10-2; size: NA; D: NA; CDR3: CASSETPLEAGYTF; DNA: TGCGCCAGCAGTGAGACGCCTCTGGAGGCGGGCTACACCTTC
J: TRBJ2-5; V: TRBV11-2; size: NA; D: NA; CDR3: CASSRDGQETQYF; DNA: TGTGCCAGCAGCCGTGACGGGCAAGAGACCCAGTACTTC
J: TRBJ1-3; V: TRBV19; size: NA; D: NA; CDR3: CASSNLDSSSSGNTIYF; DNA: TGTGCCAGTAGTAACCTGGACAGCAGCAGCTCTGGAAACACCATATATTTT
J: TRBJ1-3; V: TRBV11-2; size: few; D: NA; CDR3: CASSSPRGPTGNTIYF; DNA: TGTGCCAGCAGCTCGCCCAGGGGACCCACTGGAAACACCATATATTTT
J: TRBJ2-5; V: TRBV27; size: NA; D: TRBD1; CDR3: CASSSPQGARETQYF; DNA: TGTGCCAGCAGTTCCCCACAGGGGGCCCGGGAGACCCAGTACTTC
J: TRBJ2-1; V: TRBV9; size: NA; D: NA; CDR3: CASSGGYYEQFF; DNA: TGTGCCAGCAGCGGAGGTTATTATGAGCAGTTCTTC
J: TRBJ2-7; V: TRBV10-3; size: NA; D: NA; CDR3: CAISMTRGVSYEQYF; DNA: TGTGCCATCAGTATGACTAGGGGAGTCTCCTACGAGCAGTACTTC
J: TRBJ2-1; V: TRBV7-2; size: NA; D: NA; CDR3: CASSPGGHEQFF; DNA: TGTGCCAGCAGCCCCGGCGGCCATGAGCAGTTCTTC
J: TRBJ1-5; V: TRBV28; size: few; D: NA; CDR3: CASMQGGNNQPQHF; DNA: TGTGCCAGCATGCAGGGAGGGAACAATCAGCCCCAGCATTTT
J: TRBJ1-6; V: TRBV6-1; size: once; D: NA; CDR3: CASSSGRNSPLHF; DNA: TGTGCCAGCAGTTCAGGGAGGAATTCACCCCTCCACTTT
J: TRBJ2-5; V: TRBV28; size: NA; D: TRBD2; CDR3: CASSSGLAGVQETQYF; DNA: TGTGCCAGCAGTTCGGGACTAGCGGGAGTCCAAGAGACCCAGTACTTC
J: TRBJ2-1; V: TRBV11-2; size: NA; D: TRBD2; CDR3: CASSFGTSGRLSYNEQFF; DNA: TGTGCCAGCAGCTTCGGGACTAGCGGGAGGCTGTCCTACAATGAGCAGTTCTTC
J: TRBJ2-7; V: TRBV5-1; size: NA; D: TRBD1; CDR3: CASRLQGISYEQYF; DNA: TGCGCCAGCAGATTACAGGGGATCTCCTACGAGCAGTACTTC
J: TRBJ2-6; V: TRBV29-1; size: NA; D: NA; CDR3: CSTYGVRADSGANVLTF; DNA: TGCAGCACATATGGGGTCAGGGCGGACTCTGGGGCCAACGTCCTGACTTTC
J: TRBJ2-7; V: TRBV19; size: few; D: NA; CDR3: CASSKGTRGSYEQYF; DNA: TGTGCCAGTAGTAAAGGGACGAGGGGGAGTTACGAGCAGTACTTC
J: TRBJ2-7; V: TRBV27; size: NA; D: NA; CDR3: CASSLDPQGPNYEQYF; DNA: TGTGCCAGCAGTTTAGACCCCCAGGGCCCTAACTACGAGCAGTACTTC
J: TRBJ1-1; V: TRBV5-1; size: once; D: NA; CDR3: CASSLGIFRTVMNTEAFF; DNA: TGCGCCAGCAGCTTGGGGATTTTTCGGACAGTTATGAACACTGAAGCTTTCTTT
J: TRBJ2-1; V: TRBV11-3; size: NA; D: TRBD2; CDR3: CASSLGGRSYNEQFF; DNA: TGTGCCAGCAGCTTAGGCGGGAGGAGCTACAATGAGCAGTTCTTC
J: TRBJ1-4; V: TRBV28; size: NA; D: NA; CDR3: CASSRSGPGNEKLFF; DNA: TGTGCCAGCAGTCGTAGCGGCCCAGGGAATGAAAAACTGTTTTTT
J: TRBJ1-5; V: TRBV7-2; size: NA; D: NA; CDR3: CASSPGTHRGQPQHF; DNA: TGTGCCAGCAGCCCCGGGACTCATAGAGGGCAGCCCCAGCATTTT
J: TRBJ2-3; V: TRBV9; size: NA; D: TRBD2; CDR3: CASSEGLAGGGTDTQYF; DNA: TGTGCCAGCAGCGAGGGACTAGCGGGAGGAGGCACAGATACGCAGTATTTT
J: TRBJ2-2; V: TRBV28; size: NA; D: NA; CDR3: CASSSPRLGRFTGELFF; DNA: TGTGCCAGCAGTTCCCCGCGGTTAGGTCGGTTCACCGGGGAGCTGTTTTTT
J: TRBJ2-3; V: TRBV7-9; size: NA; D: TRBD1; CDR3: CASRRPYRGRGTDTQYF; DNA: TGTGCCAGCAGGAGACCCTACAGGGGGCGCGGCACAGATACGCAGTATTTT
J: TRBJ1-4; V: TRBV18; size: NA; D: TRBD1; CDR3: CASSPSVTGREKLFF; DNA: TGTGCCAGCTCACCTTCCGTGACAGGGCGGGAAAAACTGTTTTTT
J: TRBJ1-2; V: TRBV29-1; size: NA; D: TRBD1; CDR3: CSVGQLNYGYTF; DNA: TGCAGCGTGGGACAGCTTAACTATGGCTACACCTTC
J: TRBJ1-1; V: TRBV27; size: NA; D: NA; CDR3: CASSLSEGRSTEAFF; DNA: TGTGCCAGCAGTTTATCTGAGGGCAGGAGCACTGAAGCTTTCTTT
J: TRBJ2-7; V: TRBV15; size: few; D: NA; CDR3: CATSLNEGSYEQYF; DNA: TGTGCCACCAGCCTGAACGAGGGCTCCTACGAGCAGTACTTC
J: TRBJ1-4; V: TRBV10-1; size: once; D: TRBD1; CDR3: CASSGIPQGAANEKLFF; DNA: TGCGCCAGCAGTGGGATCCCGCAGGGGGCGGCTAATGAAAAACTGTTTTTT
J: TRBJ2-7; V: TRBV6-5; size: NA; D: TRBD1; CDR3: CASTGDRAYEQYF; DNA: TGTGCCAGCACTGGGGACAGGGCCTACGAGCAGTACTTC
J: TRBJ2-1; V: TRBV5-4; size: NA; D: NA; CDR3: CASSFNGYNEQFF; DNA: TGTGCCAGCAGCTTTAACGGCTACAATGAGCAGTTCTTC
J: TRBJ2-3; V: TRBV5-6; size: NA; D: NA; CDR3: CASSSGRTDTQYF; DNA: TGTGCCAGCAGCAGCGGCCGCACAGATACGCAGTATTTT
J: TRBJ2-5; V: TRBV6-1; size: once; D: NA; CDR3: CASSVAPPSQETQYF; DNA: TGTGCCAGCAGTGTGGCTCCTCCAAGCCAAGAGACCCAGTACTTC
J: TRBJ2-5; V: TRBV28; size: NA; D: NA; CDR3: CASSPLYRATDQETQYF; DNA: TGTGCCAGCAGCCCATTATATCGCGCGACAGACCAAGAGACCCAGTACTTC